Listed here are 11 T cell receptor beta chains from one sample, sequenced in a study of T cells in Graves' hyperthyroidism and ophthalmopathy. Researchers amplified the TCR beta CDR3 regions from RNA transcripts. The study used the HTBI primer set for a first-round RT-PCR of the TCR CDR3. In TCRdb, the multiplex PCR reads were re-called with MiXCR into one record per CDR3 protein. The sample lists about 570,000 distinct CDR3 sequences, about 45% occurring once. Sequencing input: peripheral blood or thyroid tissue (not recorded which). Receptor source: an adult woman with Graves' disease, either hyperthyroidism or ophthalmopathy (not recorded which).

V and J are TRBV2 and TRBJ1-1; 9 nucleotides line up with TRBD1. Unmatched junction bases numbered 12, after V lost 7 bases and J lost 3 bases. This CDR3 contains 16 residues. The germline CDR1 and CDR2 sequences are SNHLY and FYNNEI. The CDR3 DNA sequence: TGTGCCAGCACTACGACAGGGGGAAGAAGGTACACTGAAGCTTTCTTT. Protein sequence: CASTTTGGRRYTEAFF. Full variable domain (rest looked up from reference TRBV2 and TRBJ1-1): EPEVTQTPSHQVTQMGQEVILRCVPISNHLYFYWYRQILGQKVEFLVSFYNNEISEKSEIFDDQFSVERPDGSNFTLKIRSTKLEDSAMYFCASTTTGGRRYTEAFFGQGTRLTVV.

The chain's CDR3 is CATSRTQQGVYYGYTF. DNA of the CDR3: TGTGCCACCAGCCGAACCCAACAGGGTGTTTACTATGGCTACACCTTC. V and J are TRBV15 and TRBJ1-2, with D perhaps TRBD1 (6 bases). The CDR3 totals 16 residues. Looked up from germline, CDR1 is LNHNV and CDR2 is YYDKDF (reference sequence). The germline V and J ends were trimmed by 5 bases and 3 bases, with 19 bases remaining between them.

CDR3 bases: TGCAGTGCTAGAGGAGGACAGGGACTTTTTGGGGCTTTCTTT. Protein sequence: CSARGGQGLFGAFF. J is TRBJ1-1 and V is TRBV20-1; 8 nucleotides agree with TRBD1. CDR3 length: 14 residues. Losses at the gene ends were 1 base for V and 11 bases for J; bases not matched to a gene: 12. CDR1 and CDR2 (germline): DFQATT, SNEGSKA (reference sequence).

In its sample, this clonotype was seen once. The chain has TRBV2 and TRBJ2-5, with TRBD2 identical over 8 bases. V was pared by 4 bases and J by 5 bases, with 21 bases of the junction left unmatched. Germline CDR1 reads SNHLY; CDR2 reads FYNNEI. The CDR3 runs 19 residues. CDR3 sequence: CASSAGINGREGTVETQYF. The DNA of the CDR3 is TGTGCCAGCAGTGCCGGAATCAACGGGAGGGAGGGGACGGTCGAGACCCAGTACTTC.

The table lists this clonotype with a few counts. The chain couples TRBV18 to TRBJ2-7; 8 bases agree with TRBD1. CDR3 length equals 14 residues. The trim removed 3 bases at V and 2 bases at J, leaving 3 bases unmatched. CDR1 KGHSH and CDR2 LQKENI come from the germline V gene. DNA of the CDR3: TGTGCCAGCTCACCGCGCAGGGGGCCCTACGAGCAGTACTTC. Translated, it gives CASSPRRGPYEQYF.

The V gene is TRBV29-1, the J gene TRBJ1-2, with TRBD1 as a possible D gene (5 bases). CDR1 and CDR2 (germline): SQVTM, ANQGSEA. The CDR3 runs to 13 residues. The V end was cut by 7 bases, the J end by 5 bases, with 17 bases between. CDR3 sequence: CSATNGGPYGYTF. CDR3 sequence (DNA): TGCAGCGCTACTAACGGGGGACCTTATGGCTACACCTTC.

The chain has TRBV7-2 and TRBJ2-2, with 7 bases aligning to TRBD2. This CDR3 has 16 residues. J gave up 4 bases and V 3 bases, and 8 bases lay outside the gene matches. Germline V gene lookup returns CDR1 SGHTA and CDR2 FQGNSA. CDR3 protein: CASSFFPASGTGELFF. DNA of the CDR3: TGTGCCAGCAGCTTTTTCCCGGCTAGCGGCACCGGGGAGCTGTTTTTT.

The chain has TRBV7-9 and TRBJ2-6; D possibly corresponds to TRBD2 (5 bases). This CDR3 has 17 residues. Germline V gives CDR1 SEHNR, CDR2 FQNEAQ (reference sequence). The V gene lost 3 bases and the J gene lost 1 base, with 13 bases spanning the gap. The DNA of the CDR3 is TGTGCCAGCAGCTTCGGCCCCCGGGGTTCTGGGGCCAACGTCCTGACTTTC. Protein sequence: CASSFGPRGSGANVLTF.

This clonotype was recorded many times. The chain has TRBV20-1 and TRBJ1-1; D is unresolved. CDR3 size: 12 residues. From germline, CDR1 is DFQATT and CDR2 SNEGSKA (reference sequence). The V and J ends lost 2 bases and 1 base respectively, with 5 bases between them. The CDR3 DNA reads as TGCAGTGCTAGACGGGAGAACACTGAAGCTTTCTTT. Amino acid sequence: CSARRENTEAFF.

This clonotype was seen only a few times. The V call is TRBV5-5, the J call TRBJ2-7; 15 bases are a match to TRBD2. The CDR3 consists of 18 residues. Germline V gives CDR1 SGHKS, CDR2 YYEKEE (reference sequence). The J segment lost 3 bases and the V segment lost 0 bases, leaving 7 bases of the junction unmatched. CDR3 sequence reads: CASSLEGLAGGRRYEQYF. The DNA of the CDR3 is TGTGCCAGCAGCTTGGAGGGACTAGCGGGAGGTCGCCGCTACGAGCAGTACTTC.

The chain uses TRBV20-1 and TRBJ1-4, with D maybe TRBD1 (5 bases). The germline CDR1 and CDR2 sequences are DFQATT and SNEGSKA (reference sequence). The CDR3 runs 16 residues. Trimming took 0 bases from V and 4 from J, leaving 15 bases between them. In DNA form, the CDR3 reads TGCAGTGCTAGAGATCGGGGGTCTTCACTTAATGAAAAACTGTTTTTT. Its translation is CSARDRGSSLNEKLFF.